Listed below are T cell receptor beta chains from one sample, sequenced in a study of blood T cell repertoires in COVID-19. The method was immunoSEQ multiplex PCR; TCRdb's version includes in-frame clones alone and lacks a portion of them. The table includes a few hundred thousand clones, roughly 90% detected once. What was sequenced was PBMCs or T cells enriched from blood (not recorded which). These receptors all stem from a woman between 50 and 59 years old who had recovered from COVID-19. Each CDR3 is given with its conserved first and last residue. A D gene is named only where the DNA matches it firmly. Rows give clone size only sometimes, using once, few, many, or a class for an expanded clone.

V gene	D gene	J gene	clone size	CDR3 protein	CDR3 DNA
TRBV30	.	TRBJ1-1	.	CAWSVLGGGTEAFF	TGTGCCTGGAGTGTACTCGGGGGGGGGACTGAAGCTTTCTTT
TRBV30	.	TRBJ1-1	.	CAWSSKTGDTEAFF	TGTGCCTGGAGTTCAAAGACGGGGGACACTGAAGCTTTCTTT
TRBV7-2	.	TRBJ1-6	.	CASSLVGSRSPLHF	TGTGCCAGCAGCTTAGTTGGATCGAGGTCACCCCTCCACTTT
TRBV30	TRBD1	TRBJ2-7	.	CAWSSWGQVSYEQYF	TGTGCCTGGAGTTCTTGGGGACAGGTCTCCTACGAGCAGTACTTC
TRBV30	.	TRBJ1-5	.	CAWSRQGGQPQHF	TGTGCCTGGAGTAGGCAGGGAGGGCAGCCCCAGCATTTT
TRBV7-2	TRBD1	TRBJ2-7	.	CASSPGQGLTYEQYF	TGTGCCAGCAGCCCGGGACAGGGCCTTACCTACGAGCAGTACTTC
TRBV3-1/TRBV3-2	.	TRBJ2-2	.	CASSPRHPGELFF	TGTGCCAGCAGCCCCAGACATCCCGGGGAGCTGTTTTTT
TRBV19	.	TRBJ2-2	.	CASSMKRGTNTGELFF	TGTGCCAGTAGTATGAAACGGGGGACGAACACCGGGGAGCTGTTTTTT
TRBV30	.	TRBJ2-5	.	CAWKRQARETQYF	TGTGCCTGGAAACGGCAGGCCAGAGAGACCCAGTACTTC
TRBV28	TRBD2	TRBJ2-2	.	CASSLSGLAGVGTGELFF	TGTGCCAGCAGTTTATCCGGACTAGCGGGAGTCGGCACCGGGGAGCTGTTTTTT
TRBV10-3	TRBD1	TRBJ2-7	few	CAIGDRGPTGEQYF	TGTGCCATCGGGGACAGGGGCCCCACCGGCGAGCAGTACTTC
TRBV29-1	TRBD1	TRBJ2-7	.	CSARPGQGTYEQYF	TGCAGCGCCCGCCCGGGACAGGGCACCTACGAGCAGTACTTC
TRBV9	.	TRBJ2-7	.	CASSVGPSSYEQYF	TGTGCCAGCAGCGTAGGTCCCTCCTCCTACGAGCAGTACTTC
TRBV29-1	TRBD1	TRBJ1-1	once	CSVARDRNTEAFF	TGCAGCGTCGCTCGGGACAGGAACACTGAAGCTTTCTTT
TRBV9	TRBD1	TRBJ2-4	.	CASSGHTGTENIQYF	TGTGCCAGCAGCGGCCACACCGGGACAGAAAACATTCAGTACTTC
TRBV6-5	.	TRBJ1-2	.	CASSPRGDSWGYTF	TGTGCCAGCAGTCCACGGGGGGATTCTTGGGGCTACACCTTC
TRBV19	.	TRBJ1-1	.	CASSIDTAGWAFF	TGTGCCAGTAGTATAGATACGGCAGGTTGGGCTTTCTTT
TRBV29-1	.	TRBJ2-3	.	CSVGSRSFKGSNTDTQYF	TGCAGCGTTGGATCCCGGTCCTTCAAAGGGAGCAACACAGATACGCAGTATTTT
TRBV7-9	TRBD1	TRBJ2-1	.	CASSLGAGGLVDEQFF	TGTGCCAGCAGCTTAGGGGCAGGGGGCCTCGTCGATGAGCAGTTCTTC
TRBV5-1	.	TRBJ2-7	once	CASSSTSYEQYF	TGCGCCAGCAGCTCTACGTCCTACGAGCAGTACTTC
TRBV18	.	TRBJ1-3	few	CASSPSDSSGNTIYF	TGTGCCAGCTCACCTTCGGACAGCTCTGGAAACACCATATATTTT
TRBV7-9	.	TRBJ1-1	.	CASSLTVDTEAFF	TGTGCCAGCAGCTTGACAGTAGACACTGAAGCTTTCTTT
TRBV7-9	.	TRBJ1-6	few	CASSLGVNSPLHF	TGTGCCAGCAGCTTGGGAGTAAATTCACCCCTCCACTTT
TRBV30	TRBD2	TRBJ2-1	.	CAWSARRVAGEGNLVF	TGTGCCTGGAGTGCCCGTAGGGTAGCGGGAGAAGGAAACCTGGTCTTC
TRBV7-2	.	TRBJ1-5	.	CACGRDSHQPQHF	TGTGCCTGCGGAAGAGACAGTCATCAGCCCCAGCATTTT
TRBV5-4	.	TRBJ2-3	.	CASSTERARITQYF	TGTGCCAGCAGCACAGAGAGGGCACGGATAACGCAGTATTTT
TRBV25-1	.	TRBJ1-5	once	CARQGTGRNQPQHF	TGTGCCAGACAGGGCACGGGACGCAATCAGCCCCAGCATTTT
TRBV5-6	TRBD2	TRBJ2-7	.	CASSVTSGFTSYEQYF	TGTGCCAGCAGCGTAACTAGCGGGTTTACCTCCTACGAGCAGTACTTC
TRBV6-1	TRBD1	TRBJ2-7	.	CASSDRTGGPYEQYF	TGTGCCAGCAGTGACCGGACAGGGGGGCCCTACGAGCAGTACTTC
TRBV3-1/TRBV3-2	.	TRBJ2-3	.	CASSPGHRGTDTQYF	TGTGCCAGCAGCCCAGGTCACAGGGGCACAGATACGCAGTATTTT